The next 27 T cell receptor beta chains were all read from a single sample in a study of T cells in Graves' hyperthyroidism and ophthalmopathy (dated by TCRdb to between 2019 and 2020). The library was prepared using multiplex PCR. Instrument on record: Illumina HiSeq 2000. The TCR beta CDR3 regions were amplified from RNA transcripts. For the first round of RT-PCR on the TCR CDR3, the HTBI primer set was used together with the Qiagen OneStep RT-PCR kit. TCRdb itself trimmed the public reads at Q25 with fastp, ran MiXCR and retained productive beta chains. When rows share a CDR3 protein, they turn into one entry using the most common DNA and genes. For this sample the table gives over 700,000 distinct CDR3 sequences, of which over 35% were detected only once. Of the sample, around 31% is held by the ten largest clones. The sample was blood. The receptor source for this set is a woman aged 40-49 years with Graves' hyperthyroidism.

As regards this clonotype: This may be a read error, as it is one base from a much larger clone. This rearrangement joins TRBV5-6 to TRBJ2-2; 7 bases agree with TRBD1. V dropped 4 bases and J dropped 1; count of bases not matched to a gene: 1. CDR1 and CDR2 (germline): SGHDT, YYEEEE. This CDR3 has 14 residues. CDR3 sequence reads: CASSHRGNTGELFF. CDR3 bases: TGTGCCAGCAGCCACAGGGGGAACACCGGGGAGCTGTTTTTT.

CDR3 sequence reads: CASSLALKQGYNHEQYF. The CDR3 nucleotides read TGTGCCAGCAGCTTGGCGCTAAAACAAGGGTATAACCACGAGCAGTACTTC. The chain joins TRBV5-6 to TRBJ2-7; no reliable D call. Deletions cut 0 bases from V and 5 bases from J, with 21 bases between. The CDR3 is made up of 17 amino acids. The germline V gene encodes CDR1 SGHDT and CDR2 YYEEEE. The full variable domain, its missing parts supplied by reference TRBV5-6 and TRBJ2-7, is DAGVTQSPTHLIKTRGQQVTLRCSPKSGHDTVSWYQQALGQGPQFIFQYYEEEERQRGNFPDRFSGHQFPNYSSELNVNALLLGDSALYLCASSLALKQGYNHEQYFGPGTRLTVT.

This sequence joins TRBV25-1 and TRBJ1-5; D gene uncertain. Deletions cut 5 bases from V and 6 bases from J, with 20 bases between. CDR1 and CDR2 (germline): MGHDK, SYGVNS. The CDR3 runs to 16 residues. CDR3 sequence reads: CASSSYWGSGPQPQHF. As DNA, the CDR3 is TGTGCCAGCAGTTCTTACTGGGGAAGTGGACCTCAGCCCCAGCATTTT. Full variable domain (rest looked up from reference TRBV25-1 and TRBJ1-5): EADIYQTPRYLVIGTGKKITLECSQTMGHDKMYWYQQDPGMELHLIHYSYGVNSTEKGDLSSESTVSRIRTEHFPLTLESARPSHTSQYLCASSSYWGSGPQPQHFGDGTRLSIL.

The chain combines TRBV11-2 with TRBJ1-2; D uncertain. The length of the CDR3 is 15 residues. Trimming left V 3 bases short and J 0 bases short, with 11 bases between. In germline, CDR1 is SGHAT, CDR2 FQNNGV. The CDR3 here is CASSFHNQPNYGYTF. For the CDR3, the DNA is TGTGCCAGCAGCTTTCACAACCAGCCTAACTATGGCTACACCTTC.

This clonotype was recorded many times. The chain employs TRBV12-3 or TRBV12-4 and TRBJ1-6; 10 bases match TRBD1. V dropped 6 bases and J dropped 7; count of bases not matched to a gene: 6. The CDR3 has 15 residues. The CDR3 region has the DNA TGTGCCAGCAGAGCTTCGGGACAGGGGAATTCACCCCTCCACTTT. Protein sequence: CASRASGQGNSPLHF.

This clonotype was counted ten times or more. The chain is built from TRBV9 and TRBJ1-3; D gene ambiguous. This CDR3 contains 15 residues. Trimming took 3 bases from V and 14 from J, leaving 24 bases between them. The germline V gene encodes CDR1 SGDLS and CDR2 YYNGEE. DNA for the CDR3: TGTGCCAGCAGCGCCACGCAGAGCTCTGGAAACATCTTATATTTT. It codes for CASSATQSSGNILYF.

The chain is built from TRBV28 and TRBJ2-7; D may be TRBD1 (5 bases). Trimming cost V 9 bases and J 0 bases, with 15 bases left between them. The CDR3 is made up of 14 amino acids. The V gene's germline CDR1 is MDHEN and CDR2 SYDVKM. The CDR3 reads CASATVPHSYEQYF. CDR3 DNA sequence: TGTGCCAGTGCGACAGTCCCCCACTCCTACGAGCAGTACTTC.

This clonotype was counted many times. The V and J genes are TRBV19 and TRBJ1-1; D gene unclear. V was trimmed by 5 bases and J by 1 base, leaving 5 bases between them. This CDR3 is 12 amino acids long. Looked up from germline, CDR1 is LNHDA and CDR2 is SQIVND (reference sequence). CDR3 nucleotide sequence: TGTGCCAGTAGTGTCCGGAACACTGAAGCTTTCTTT. Translating it yields CASSVRNTEAFF.

This clonotype was picked up many times. The CDR3 loop reads CALGEGRGNQPQHF. The CDR3 coding sequence is TGTGCCCTGGGAGAGGGGCGGGGCAATCAGCCCCAGCATTTT. The chain combines TRBV7-9 with TRBJ1-5; D may be TRBD1 (5 bases). Germline V gene lookup returns CDR1 SEHNR and CDR2 FQNEAQ (reference sequence). The ends were cut back, 11 bases at V and 2 bases at J, with 16 bases in the middle. The length of the CDR3 is 14 residues.

This clonotype has just one count. Since a much larger clone is just one base distant, this may be a read error. The V and J genes are TRBV29-1 and TRBJ1-2; 7 bases map to TRBD1. The germline gives CDR1 SQVTM, CDR2 ANQGSEA. V was pared by 8 bases and J by 0 bases, with 0 bases of the junction left unmatched. This CDR3 has 11 amino acids. The CDR3 DNA sequence: TGCAGCACAGGGGCTAACTATGGCTACACCTTC. Protein product: CSTGANYGYTF.

V and J are TRBV7-2 and TRBJ2-7; TRBD1 might be the D (6 bases). The ends were cut back, 5 bases at V and 5 bases at J, with 13 bases in the middle. This CDR3 has 13 residues. CDR1 SGHTA and CDR2 FQGNSA come from the germline V gene. CDR3 nucleotide sequence: TGTGCCAGCAGCCAAAACAGGGCCAACGAGCAGTACTTC. Translating it yields CASSQNRANEQYF.

The chain joins TRBV2 to TRBJ2-7, with 8 bases aligning to TRBD2. This CDR3 is 17 amino acids long. Trimming removed 6 bases from V and 0 bases from J; junction bases left unmatched: 13. CDR1 is SNHLY, CDR2 FYNNEI, per germline. CDR3 sequence (DNA): TGTGCCAGCAGCAGTCGCGGCGGGGGGTTTAGCTCCTACGAGCAGTACTTC. It is translated as CASSSRGGGFSSYEQYF.

This clonotype has more than one count but fewer than ten. The V and J genes are TRBV6-5 and TRBJ1-5; no firm D call. Trimming shortened V by 2 bases and J by 5 bases, and 16 bases separated the two germline ends. CDR3 size: 16 residues. Looked up from germline, CDR1 is MNHEY and CDR2 is SVGAGI. CDR3 region: CASSYVVGRTDQPQHF. CDR3 bases: TGTGCCAGCAGTTACGTTGTGGGTAGGACCGATCAGCCCCAGCATTTT.

The chain carries TRBV6-1 and TRBJ1-1, with unresolved D. This CDR3 region has 17 residues. V gave up 4 bases and J gave up 3 bases, with 21 bases separating them. Germline V CDR1 and CDR2: MNHNS, SASEGT. CDR3 sequence: CASSALSRVYYHTEAFF. The CDR3 DNA sequence: TGTGCCAGCAGTGCCCTGTCTAGGGTTTATTATCACACTGAAGCTTTCTTT.

This clonotype was counted between two and nine times. The gene calls are TRBV20-1 and TRBJ2-7, with TRBD2 identical over 7 bases. V lost 6 bases to trimming and J lost 1 base; unmatched junction nucleotides: 21. The CDR3 contains 18 residues. The V gene's germline CDR1 is DFQATT and CDR2 SNEGSKA (reference sequence). The CDR3 loop is CSAEMWGGGSLLSYEQYF. Here the CDR3 DNA reads TGCAGTGCCGAGATGTGGGGGGGGGGATCACTGCTATCCTACGAGCAGTACTTC.

This chain joins TRBV12-3 or TRBV12-4 and TRBJ2-7; no reliable D call. Trimming stripped 3 bases from V and 4 bases from J, with 22 bases between. This CDR3 is 17 amino acids long. The CDR3 loop is CASSLKAGGTFGYEQYF. The DNA for the CDR3 is TGTGCCAGCAGTTTGAAGGCCGGTGGAACCTTCGGTTACGAGCAGTACTTC.

The V and J genes are TRBV20-1 and TRBJ1-5; a possible D gene is TRBD1 (5 bases). Trimming took 3 bases from V and 0 from J, leaving 15 bases between them. This CDR3 comprises 16 residues. Germline assignment: CDR1 DFQATT and CDR2 SNEGSKA (reference sequence). The CDR3 DNA reads TGCAGTGCTAGGTCCTCGAGGGACTTTAGCAATCAGCCCCAGCATTTT. Translating gives CSARSSRDFSNQPQHF.

The chain recombines TRBV5-4 with TRBJ1-3; D is unresolved. Germline V gives CDR1 SGHNT, CDR2 YYREEE (reference sequence). CDR3 size: 15 residues. Trimming stripped 3 bases from V and 3 bases from J, with 13 bases between. The DNA of the CDR3 is TGTGCCAGCAGCTCGGCGGGTTCGGGTGGAAACACCATATATTTT. This codes for CASSSAGSGGNTIYF. The variable domain in full, completed from reference TRBV5-4 and TRBJ1-3, reads ETGVTQSPTHLIKTRGQQVTLRCSSQSGHNTVSWYQQALGQGPQFIFQYYREEENGRGNFPPRFSGLQFPNYSSELNVNALELDDSALYLCASSSAGSGGNTIYFGEGSWLTVV.

This clonotype has only a few counts. Germline and junction disagree at one end, which may indicate a read error. This chain connects TRBV6-5 to TRBJ1-5, with a possible D match to TRBD1 (5 bases). The CDR3 has 16 residues. Germline CDR1 MNHEY, CDR2 SVGAGI. The CDR3 sequence is CATSRDGRYSNQPQHF. The CDR3, as DNA: TGTGCCACCAGTCGGGACGGACGGTATAGCAATCAGCCCCAGCATTTT.

The table lists this clonotype with a few counts. J is TRBJ2-3 and V is TRBV7-3, with TRBD1 matching over 7 bases. V gave up 3 bases and J gave up 2 bases; unmatched junction bases: 8. The CDR3 is made up of 16 amino acids. Germline values: CDR1 SGHTA, CDR2 FQGTGA. The CDR3 sequence: CASSLTGNWLTDTQYF. CDR3 nucleotides: TGTGCCAGCAGCTTGACAGGGAATTGGCTCACAGATACGCAGTATTTT.

This clonotype was detected only a few times. The chain joins TRBV6-5 to TRBJ2-7; 12 bases align to TRBD2. J gave up 5 bases and V 7 bases, and 9 bases lay outside the gene matches. Per the germline V gene, CDR1 is MNHEY and CDR2 is SVGAGI. This CDR3 spans 15 amino acids. CDR3 DNA sequence: TGTGCCAGCACCCAGACTAGCGGGAGCGGCCACGAGCAGTACTTC. It translates to CASTQTSGSGHEQYF.

Of note for this clonotype: The junction does not match germline at one end; this may be a read error. The rearrangement links TRBV2 to TRBJ2-5, with 13 bases fitting TRBD2. This CDR3 spans 18 amino acids. Germline values: CDR1 SNHLY, CDR2 FYNNEI. CDR3 sequence (DNA): TGTGCCAGCAGTTCTGGACGGGGACTAGCGGGAAGGGAAGAGGCCCAGTACTTC. This sequence encodes CASSSGRGLAGREEAQYF.

The genes are TRBV7-8 and TRBJ2-1; D is uncertain. CDR1 SGHVS and CDR2 FQNEAQ come from the germline V gene. Trimming took 2 bases from V and 6 from J, leaving 11 bases between them. This CDR3 is built from 14 residues. The CDR3 DNA follows: TGTGCCAGCAGCTTACCCTACGCGAGCAATGAGCAGTTCTTC. It encodes CASSLPYASNEQFF.

At least ten counts were recorded for this clonotype. The CDR3 coding sequence is TGTGCCAGCAGCTTTTGGGGAAACACTGAAGCTTTCTTT. It translates to CASSFWGNTEAFF. V gene TRBV5-6 combines with J gene TRBJ1-1; D uncertain. V gave up 2 bases and J gave up 2 bases, with 7 bases separating them. This CDR3 spans 13 amino acids. Germline-derived CDR1 and CDR2 are SGHDT and YYEEEE. The whole variable domain, filled in from reference TRBV5-6 and TRBJ1-1, reads DAGVTQSPTHLIKTRGQQVTLRCSPKSGHDTVSWYQQALGQGPQFIFQYYEEEERQRGNFPDRFSGHQFPNYSSELNVNALLLGDSALYLCASSFWGNTEAFFGQGTRLTVV.

J is TRBJ1-1 and V is TRBV4-2; D perhaps matches TRBD1 (6 bases). This CDR3 has 16 residues. Germline-derived CDR1 and CDR2 are LGHNA and YNFKEQ. The V and J ends lost 6 bases and 4 bases respectively, with 21 bases between them. The CDR3 DNA is TGTGCCAGCAGTCAAAGGGGGGGCCACTCCTTCACTGAAGCTTTCTTT. This gives the protein CASSQRGGHSFTEAFF.

As to this clonotype: This may arise from a read error, as a much more abundant clone is one base away. V usage is TRBV20-1 and J usage is TRBJ1-2; perhaps TRBD1 as D (6 bases). Germline lookup yields CDR1 DFQATT and CDR2 SNEGSKA (reference sequence). The CDR3 sequence is 13 residues long. V lost 5 bases, J lost 5 bases, and 15 bases lay in between. Written as DNA, the CDR3 is TGCAGTGCTGGTCAGGGGCAGCTTTATGGCTACACCTTC. Its protein is CSAGQGQLYGYTF.

This clonotype was found a few times. The rearrangement joins TRBV7-6 to TRBJ1-1, with a weak D call TRBD1 (5 bases). V lost 6 bases, J lost 1 base, and 15 bases lay in between. CDR1 is SGHVS, CDR2 FNYEAQ, per germline. The CDR3 totals 15 residues. The CDR3 is CASSLLGVTNTEAFF. In DNA form, the CDR3 reads TGTGCCAGCAGTTTATTAGGGGTGACGAACACTGAAGCTTTCTTT.